Below, 20 T cell receptor beta chains from the same sample are listed, as sequenced in a study of T-cell memory formation after mild COVID-19. MiXCR was run by TCRdb on the 5' RACE reads, yielding one entry per CDR3 protein. The sample contains almost 350,000 distinct CDR3 sequences, 20% of which appear only once. The specimen was PBMCs or a T cell subset sorted from them (not recorded which). The receptors were gathered from a man aged 18 to 30 who had mild COVID-19 (a few samples of this study predate the infection). Cell type and time point are not known.

The gene calls are TRBV5-1 and TRBJ2-2; D might be TRBD1 or TRBD2, each matching 5 bases. This CDR3 comprises 14 residues. Between the trimmed V and J ends, which lost 4 bases and 16 bases, there was a span of 23 bases. CDR1 and CDR2 from the germline V gene are SGHRS and YFSETQ. The CDR3 loop reads CASSPYRDGGVKFF. The CDR3 bases are TGCGCCAGCAGCCCGTATCGGGACGGTGGGGTGAAGTTTTTT.

This clonotype was seen many times. The chain is built from TRBV5-1 and TRBJ2-2; D gene uncertain. Germline values: CDR1 SGHRS, CDR2 YFSETQ. V was clipped by 4 bases and J by 7 bases, with 14 bases between them. The CDR3 length is 14 residues. For the CDR3, the DNA is TGCGCCAGCAGCGGAGCGTTGGTGGACGGGGAGCTGTTTTTT. Translating gives CASSGALVDGELFF.

This clonotype has only a few counts. This chain joins TRBV5-4 and TRBJ2-5, with D tentatively TRBD1 or TRBD2 (6 bases each). Per germline, CDR1 SGHNT and CDR2 YYREEE (reference sequence). This CDR3 is 13 amino acids long. V was clipped by 3 bases and J by 5 bases, with 11 bases between them. CDR3 nucleotides: TGTGCCAGCAGCTATAGGGGGGCGGAGACCCAGTACTTC. The encoded protein is CASSYRGAETQYF.

This clonotype has a handful of counts. DNA of the CDR3: TGCAGCGCGCAGAGGAGGAGCCAAGAGACCCAGTACTTC. It specifies CSAQRRSQETQYF. The V gene is TRBV29-1, the J gene TRBJ2-5, with TRBD2 as a possible D gene (5 bases). The CDR3 sequence is 13 residues long. Trimming removed 7 bases at V and 1 base at J, with 13 bases between. Germline V CDR1 and CDR2: SQVTM, ANQGSEA.

This clonotype showed up just a few times. The V and J genes are TRBV21-1 and TRBJ2-2; the tabulated D call, TRBD2, remains unverified against the DNA. TRBV21-1 is a pseudogene locus. The CDR3 has 17 residues. This CDR3 is CASSMRGTAEDTGELFF. DNA for the CDR3: TGTGCCAGCAGCATGCGAGGGACTGCCGAAGACACCGGGGAGCTGTTTTTT.

This clonotype was picked up a small number of times. V usage is TRBV7-9 and J usage is TRBJ2-4; D is perhaps TRBD1 or TRBD2 (5 bases each). V lost 4 bases and J 9 bases, leaving 22 bases between the germline ends. The CDR3 spans 16 residues. Germline-derived CDR1 and CDR2 are SEHNR and FQNEAQ (reference sequence). CDR3 DNA sequence: TGTGCCAGCAGCTCCAACTTTTTGGGGGACCGTTTCATTCAGTACTTC. Translation gives CASSSNFLGDRFIQYF. Based on the CDR3 plus reference TRBV7-9 and TRBJ2-4, the full variable domain is DTGVSQNPRHKITKRGQNVTFRCDPISEHNRLYWYRQTLGQGPEFLTYFQNEAQLEKSRLLSDRFSAERPKGSFSTLEIQRTEQGDSAMYLCASSSNFLGDRFIQYFGAGTRLSVL.

In this sample, this clonotype turned up a few times. This chain connects TRBV3-1 to TRBJ1-5; D gene ambiguous. The V gene lost 5 bases and the J gene lost 7 bases, with 9 bases spanning the gap. CDR1 is LGHDT and CDR2 is YNNKEL in the germline V gene (reference sequence). This CDR3 contains 12 residues. CDR3 sequence (DNA): TGTGCCAGCAGCTTTTTTAACCAGCCCCAGCATTTT. Protein: CASSFFNQPQHF.

A few counts support this clonotype. This sequence joins TRBV6-2 or TRBV6-3 and TRBJ1-5; 8 nucleotides align to TRBD1. Trimming removed 6 bases from V and 5 bases from J; junction bases left unmatched: 12. Per the germline V gene, CDR1 is MNHEY and CDR2 is SVGEGT. The CDR3 totals 16 residues. The CDR3 nucleotides are TGTGCCAGCAGCCAACCCCTGGACAGGGTCGATCAGCCCCAGCATTTT. Amino acid sequence: CASSQPLDRVDQPQHF.

This clonotype occurred a few times. This chain joins TRBV6-5 and TRBJ2-3; the D is unclear. Trimming took 5 bases from V and 10 from J, leaving 13 bases between them. The CDR3 has 12 amino acids. Germline lookup yields CDR1 MNHEY and CDR2 SVGAGI. For the CDR3, the DNA is TGTGCCAGCAGTGGAGTGGCCGGTGCGCAGTATTTT. This gives the protein CASSGVAGAQYF.

The chain recombines TRBV30 with TRBJ1-2; the D gene is possibly TRBD1 (5 bases). Trimming removed 4 bases from V and 4 bases from J, with 13 bases in between. This CDR3 is built from 13 residues. The germline CDR1 and CDR2 sequences are GTSNPN and SVGIG (reference sequence). CDR3 in amino acids: CAWNAGLAYGYTF. The CDR3 DNA reads as TGTGCCTGGAATGCAGGGCTTGCCTATGGCTACACCTTC.

In this sample, this clonotype turned up a few times. J is TRBJ2-5 and V is TRBV27; possible D gene TRBD2, 6 bases. V was trimmed by 8 bases and J by 3 bases, leaving 10 bases between them. Germline V lookup: CDR1 MNHEY, CDR2 SMNVEV (reference sequence). The CDR3 contains 12 residues. In DNA, the CDR3 is TGTGCCAGCCGGGAGAAGGAAGAGACCCAGTACTTC. Its translation: CASREKEETQYF.

The J gene is TRBJ1-1, the V gene TRBV24-1; no firm D call. Germline lookup yields CDR1 KGHDR and CDR2 SFDVKD. CDR3 size: 13 residues. V lost 4 bases and J lost 3, with 8 bases in between. In DNA, the CDR3 is TGTGCCACCAGTGAGAGGGCGGACACTGAAGCTTTCTTT. Translating it yields CATSERADTEAFF.

This clonotype came up a few times. The chain recombines TRBV12-3 or TRBV12-4 with TRBJ2-5; a weak D match, TRBD2 (6 bases). V gave up 4 bases and J gave up 2 bases, with 14 bases separating them. This CDR3 has 15 amino acids. CDR3 amino acids: CASSSRDWKQETQYF. Here the CDR3 DNA reads TGTGCCAGCAGTTCCCGGGACTGGAAACAAGAGACCCAGTACTTC.

This clonotype was found a few times. This chain links TRBV12-3 or TRBV12-4 with TRBJ1-5; D perhaps matches TRBD1 (5 bases). Trimming left V 4 bases short and J 4 bases short, with 17 bases between. The CDR3 loop spans 16 amino acids. The CDR3 reads CASSSLTAGSNQPQHF. In DNA, the CDR3 is TGTGCCAGCAGTTCTCTGACAGCCGGGTCGAATCAGCCCCAGCATTTT.

The rearrangement links TRBV5-6 to TRBJ2-4; D unresolved. Germline CDR1 is SGHDT and CDR2 is YYEEEE. V was cut by 0 bases and J by 8 bases, with 6 bases left in between. CDR3 length: 12 amino acids. CDR3 sequence (DNA): TGTGCCAGCAGCTTGGGGATGGACATTCAGTACTTC. This encodes CASSLGMDIQYF.

Only a few counts were recorded for this clonotype. J is TRBJ2-2 and V is TRBV3-1; no reliable D call. The CDR3 is made up of 16 amino acids. V gave up 4 bases and J gave up 1 base, with 13 bases separating them. The V gene's germline CDR1 is LGHDT and CDR2 YNNKEL (reference sequence). CDR3 DNA: TGTGCCAGCAGCCCAGGCCGGACGTTGAACACCGGGGAGCTGTTTTTT. Translated, it gives CASSPGRTLNTGELFF.

The V gene is TRBV5-1, the J gene TRBJ1-6; no clear D gene. Germline V lookup: CDR1 SGHRS, CDR2 YFSETQ. Trimming left V 2 bases short and J 7 bases short, with 7 bases between. The CDR3 has 13 residues. CDR3 coding DNA: TGCGCCAGCAGCTTCGACGTAAATTCACCCCTCCACTTT. This translates into CASSFDVNSPLHF.

This clonotype was seen more than once but under ten times. The CDR3 DNA is TGTGCCAGCAGTGACCGGTCGAACACTGAAGCTTTCTTT. This sequence encodes CASSDRSNTEAFF. J is TRBJ1-1 and V is TRBV6-1, with D uncertain. Germline V lookup: CDR1 MNHNS, CDR2 SASEGT. The CDR3 sequence is 13 residues long. Trimming left V 3 bases short and J 1 base short, with 6 bases between.

Notes on this clonotype: Since a much larger clone is just one base distant, this may be a read error. The gene calls are TRBV5-1 and TRBJ2-5, with 7 bases identical to TRBD1. The CDR3 has 14 amino acids. The V gene's germline CDR1 is SGHRS and CDR2 YFSETQ. CDR3 loop: CASHDPGQQETKYF. The CDR3 region has the DNA TGCGCCAGCCACGATCCGGGACAGCAAGAGACCAAGTACTTC.

This clonotype was counted between two and nine times. This chain links TRBV29-1 with TRBJ2-7; 9 nucleotides agree with TRBD1. Trimming removed 5 bases from V and 1 base from J; junction bases left unmatched: 3. Per the germline V gene, CDR1 is SQVTM and CDR2 is ANQGSEA. CDR3 length: 13 residues. CDR3 sequence reads: CSVYRGLSYEQYF. In DNA, the CDR3 is TGCAGCGTTTACAGGGGGCTTTCCTACGAGCAGTACTTC.